This T cell receptor (beta chain) stems from a study of vaccination and CD4 T cells after COVID-19. Described treatment: approximately nine-day PBMC culture with coronavirus spike peptide pools or control peptides (ViraFEST assay). Turning to this clonotype: Its antigen is not identified.

V lost 4 bases and J 4 bases, leaving 15 bases between the germline ends. The CDR3 length is 15 residues. Looked up from germline, CDR1 is SGHDT and CDR2 is YYEEEE. Sequenced with the Oncomine TCR Beta short-read assay was DNA taken from cultured CD4+ T cells. Via MiXCR, TCRdb re-called the PCR reads, giving one row per CDR3 protein. The table has about 18,000 distinct CDR3 sequences, 50% to 65% seen once. The chain uses TRBV5-6 and TRBJ1-5; D unclear. The sequences come from CD4+ T cells from blood, cultured in vitro, collected before SARS-CoV-2 vaccination. The receptor was isolated from a human donor who had recovered from COVID-19. The CDR3: CASSLYGGGNQPQHF. The CDR3 DNA is TGTGCCAGCAGCCTGTATGGTGGCGGGAATCAGCCCCAGCATTTT.